This entry lists 20 T cell receptor beta chains sequenced from one sample in a study of CD8 T cells in ankylosing spondylitis. TCRdb ran MiXCR on the 5' RACE reads and lists one entry per CDR3 protein. The sample comprises some 120,000 distinct CDR3 sequences, around 15% of which are singletons, and 2.5% to 3% rests with the top ten. The sequenced sample consisted of blood, either unsorted or a sorted T cell fraction (not recorded which). These receptor sequences come from a female donor with ankylosing spondylitis or in good health (not recorded which).

In nucleotides, the CDR3 is TGTGCCAGCAGTGGTGACAGGGGACTCTACGAGCAGTACTTC. Residues: CASSGDRGLYEQYF. The rearrangement uses TRBV7-8 and TRBJ2-7, with 8 bases lining up with TRBD1. Trimming cost V 6 bases and J 3 bases; bases outside gene matches: 7. CDR3 size: 14 residues. Germline V gene sequence: CDR1 SGHVS, CDR2 FQNEAQ.

The table lists this clonotype with many counts. CDR3 nucleotide sequence: TGTGCCAGCAGTTTATCCCTGGGACTAGCGGGAGCCTACAATGAGCAGTTCTTC. Protein product: CASSLSLGLAGAYNEQFF. The chain has TRBV12-3 or TRBV12-4 and TRBJ2-1; 14 bases agree with TRBD2. The CDR3 covers 18 residues. Trimming took 2 bases from V and 2 from J; bases not matched to a gene: 5.

This chain links TRBV15 with TRBJ2-1, with 10 bases lining up with TRBD2. Germline V gene data show CDR1 as LNHNV and CDR2 as YYDKDF (reference sequence). CDR3 length: 16 residues. V was clipped by 0 bases and J by 7 bases; unmatched bases: 6. This CDR3 is CATSRDGAGGGNEQFF. CDR3 bases: TGTGCCACCAGCAGAGATGGAGCGGGAGGGGGGAATGAGCAGTTCTTC. Combining the CDR3 with reference TRBV15 and TRBJ2-1 gives the whole variable domain DAMVIQNPRYQVTQFGKPVTLSCSQTLNHNVMYWYQQKSSQAPKLLFHYYDKDFNNEADTPDNFQSRRPNTSFCFLDIRSPGLGDTAMYLCATSRDGAGGGNEQFFGPGTRLTVL.

The V and J genes are TRBV11-2 and TRBJ2-7; 7 positions agree with TRBD2. The germline V gene encodes CDR1 SGHAT and CDR2 FQNNGV. J gave up 1 base and V 5 bases, and 8 bases lay outside the gene matches. The CDR3 spans 15 residues. Here the CDR3 reads CASSRQAGSSYEQYF. CDR3 DNA sequence: TGTGCCAGCAGCCGCCAAGCGGGGTCGTCCTACGAGCAGTACTTC.

This clonotype was picked up many times. CDR3 sequence reads: CSVEILGFEETQYF. The CDR3 bases are TGCAGCGTAGAGATATTGGGTTTCGAAGAGACCCAGTACTTC. The chain combines TRBV29-1 with TRBJ2-5, with unresolved D. CDR1 is SQVTM and CDR2 is ANQGSEA in the germline V gene. The CDR3 extends over 14 amino acids. Deletions cut 6 bases from V and 3 bases from J, with 17 bases between.

The chain is built from TRBV12-3 or TRBV12-4 and TRBJ2-3, with D hard to call. The CDR3 loop spans 16 amino acids. V dropped 3 bases and J dropped 0 bases, with 13 bases sitting between them. The CDR3 here is CASSFGWMGSTDTQYF. The CDR3 coding sequence is TGTGCCAGCAGTTTCGGTTGGATGGGAAGCACAGATACGCAGTATTTT.

This clonotype was picked up many times. J is TRBJ2-3 and V is TRBV29-1, with D possibly matching TRBD1 (6 bases). V lost 6 bases and J lost 3, with 13 bases in between. The germline V gene has CDR1 SQVTM and CDR2 ANQGSEA. The CDR3 spans 13 residues. CDR3 sequence: CSVATGRTDTQYF. The CDR3 DNA reads as TGCAGCGTGGCGACAGGAAGGACAGATACGCAGTATTTT.

This clonotype was seen many times. The rearrangement joins TRBV20-1 to TRBJ1-5; a weak D match, TRBD1 (5 bases). Germline-derived CDR1 and CDR2 are DFQATT and SNEGSKA (reference sequence). The V end lost 4 bases, the J end lost 2 bases, and 9 bases lay between the germline ends. CDR3 length equals 13 residues. CDR3 DNA sequence: TGCAGTGCTATAAGAGGGGGCAATCAGCCCCAGCATTTT. Protein product: CSAIRGGNQPQHF.

The chain has TRBV9 and TRBJ2-7; TRBD2 aligns across 8 bases. The CDR3 totals 15 residues. Germline CDR1 and CDR2: SGDLS and YYNGEE. Losses at the gene ends were 4 bases for V and 4 bases for J; bases not matched to a gene: 10. The CDR3 spells CASSPGLAPPYEQYF. Here the CDR3 DNA reads TGTGCCAGCAGCCCAGGACTAGCTCCTCCTTACGAGCAGTACTTC.

This rearrangement joins TRBV19 to TRBJ2-1, with 12 bases identical to TRBD1. The CDR3 is 17 amino acids. V lost 5 bases to trimming and J lost 9 bases; unmatched junction nucleotides: 14. The germline V gene encodes CDR1 LNHDA and CDR2 SQIVND (reference sequence). CDR3 DNA sequence: TGTGCCAGTAGTGCGTCTCAATCCGGGACAGGGGGCACTGAGCAGTTCTTC. Encoded protein: CASSASQSGTGGTEQFF.

V usage is TRBV18 and J usage is TRBJ2-7; D unresolved. Germline CDR1 is KGHSH and CDR2 is LQKENI. V lost 4 bases to trimming and J lost 3 bases, with 13 bases between them. CDR3 length equals 14 residues. The CDR3 reads CASSLPGGNYEQYF. The CDR3 region has the DNA TGTGCCAGCTCACTCCCGGGTGGAAACTACGAGCAGTACTTC.

The rearrangement uses TRBV11-2 and TRBJ1-5, with D perhaps matching TRBD1 (5 bases). This CDR3 has 14 residues. V was cut by 0 bases and J by 4 bases, with 7 bases left in between. The germline CDR1 and CDR2 sequences are SGHAT and FQNNGV. The CDR3: CASSLEGTNQPQHF. The CDR3 DNA reads TGTGCCAGCAGCTTAGAAGGGACTAATCAGCCCCAGCATTTT.

This clonotype was found a few times. The rearrangement links TRBV3-1 to TRBJ2-7, with TRBD2 matching over 12 bases. V lost 4 bases to trimming and J lost 3 bases; unmatched junction nucleotides: 7. Germline V gives CDR1 LGHDT, CDR2 YNNKEL (reference sequence). The CDR3 runs to 16 residues. CDR3 nucleotides: TGTGCCAGCAGCCCTACTAGCGGGGGGTCCCACTACGAGCAGTACTTC. Residues: CASSPTSGGSHYEQYF.

This clonotype has ten or more counts. The CDR3 DNA reads as TGTGCCAGCAGCGTGTCCTACGAGCAGTACTTC. As protein: CASSVSYEQYF. The chain links TRBV28 to TRBJ2-7; no definite D call. The CDR3 is 11 amino acids. The V end lost 6 bases, the J end lost 1 base, and 4 bases lay between the germline ends. Germline CDR1 MDHEN, CDR2 SYDVKM.

Worth noting for this clonotype: Just one base apart from a much larger clone, this may be a read error. This chain uses TRBV10-3 with TRBJ1-3; a weak D match, TRBD1 (5 bases). Germline V lookup: CDR1 ENHRY, CDR2 SYGVKD. Trimming stripped 11 bases from V and 2 bases from J, with 10 bases between. The CDR3 length is 12 residues. DNA of the CDR3: TGTGCCGCCGGGGGTACTGGAAACACCATATATTTT. It yields the protein CAAGGTGNTIYF.

This clonotype was detected many times. The gene calls are TRBV6-6 and TRBJ2-7; 11 nucleotides line up with TRBD1. Germline V CDR1 and CDR2: MNHNY, SVGAGI (reference sequence). This CDR3 contains 13 residues. The ends lost 5 bases at V and 6 bases at J; junction bases unmatched: 3. The CDR3 region has the DNA TGTGCCAGCAGTCCGGGACAGGGGGGCGAGCAGTACTTC. Translation: CASSPGQGGEQYF.

This clonotype was seen ten or more times. The J gene is TRBJ2-6, the V gene TRBV5-1; D ambiguous. Between the trimmed V and J ends, which lost 0 bases and 0 bases, there was a span of 7 bases. The CDR3 runs 16 residues. Germline loops: CDR1 SGHRS, CDR2 YFSETQ. The CDR3 DNA reads TGCGCCAGCAGCTTGGTGGGTTCCTCTGGGGCCAACGTCCTGACTTTC. Translation gives CASSLVGSSGANVLTF.

To note about this clonotype: A much bigger clone sits one base away, suggesting this may be a read error. The chain couples TRBV7-2 to TRBJ2-4; TRBD1 matches at 8 bases. The CDR3 has 13 residues. CDR1 SGHTA and CDR2 FQGNSA come from the germline V gene. The CDR3 DNA is TGTGCCAGCCGCTTAGGGACAGGAGACATTCAGTACTTC. Its translation is CASRLGTGDIQYF. Full variable domain (rest looked up from reference TRBV7-2 and TRBJ2-4): GAGVSQSPSNKVTEKGKDVELRCDPISGHTALYWYRQSLGQGLEFLIYFQGNSAPDKSGLPSDRFSAERTGGSVSTLTIQRTQQEDSAVYLCASRLGTGDIQYFGAGTRLSVL.

This rearrangement joins TRBV5-1 to TRBJ1-3; 8 positions agree with TRBD1. With 4 bases clipped from V and 4 bases from J, the junction kept 13 bases outside the gene matches. Germline-derived CDR1 and CDR2 are SGHRS and YFSETQ. The CDR3 is 17 amino acids. The CDR3 spells CASSRKDGQGGGNTIYF. CDR3 sequence (DNA): TGCGCCAGCAGCCGGAAAGATGGACAGGGCGGCGGAAACACCATATATTTT.

This clonotype was recorded many times. The CDR3 protein is CASSTSGGGKYNEQFF. The CDR3 coding sequence is TGTGCCAGCAGCACCTCTGGCGGGGGGAAATACAATGAGCAGTTCTTC. V usage is TRBV12-3 or TRBV12-4 and J usage is TRBJ2-1; TRBD2 agrees at 8 bases. The CDR3 consists of 16 residues. Unmatched junction bases numbered 11, after V lost 6 bases and J lost 4 bases.